This TCR beta chain was recorded in a study of blood T cell repertoires in COVID-19. The overall study: COVID-19 samples collected from the United States, Italy and Spain covered acute and convalescent phases.

CDR1 is LNHDA and CDR2 is SQIVND in the germline V gene (reference sequence). The CDR3 covers 14 residues. The V gene end was trimmed by 3 bases and the J gene end by 2 bases; junction bases not matched to a gene: 1. Source study methods: Estimation of nucleated cell counts relied on the amplification of reference gene primers. Method: immunoSEQ multiplex PCR; TCRdb's copy keeps in-frame clones and lacks some. V and J calls and clone size follow that table, whereas D and trimming were derived from the DNA. This sample has tens of thousands of clones; roughly 88% occur once, and the top ten carry roughly 1.2%. This clone was found once.

The sequencing sample was made of peripheral blood. The TCR sequence derives from a woman in her sixties with acute or convalescent COVID-19. The chain joins TRBV19 to TRBJ1-2, with TRBD1 identical over 9 bases. CDR3 nucleotide sequence: TGTGCCAGTAGTATGGGACAGGGAAACTATGGCTACACCTTC. Encoded protein: CASSMGQGNYGYTF. The whole variable domain, filled in from reference TRBV19 and TRBJ1-2, reads DGGITQSPKYLFRKEGQNVTLSCEQNLNHDAMYWYRQDPGQGLRLIYYSQIVNDFQKGDIAEGYSVSREKKESFPLTVTSAQKNPTAFYLCASSMGQGNYGYTFGSGTRLTVV.